This T cell receptor beta chain was recorded in a study of T cell responses to AZD1222 COVID-19 vaccine. Overall study results and limits: Distributed over spike, vaccine-associated CD4 TCRs predominated at 160-218 and 743-854. The donor group comprised mostly white British people and more females; the analysis possibly underestimated clonal diversity. Just a handful of AZD1222 recipients were seropositive at baseline.

With 3 bases clipped from V and 8 bases from J, the junction kept 4 bases outside the gene matches. Germline lookup yields CDR1 SGHTA and CDR2 FQGTGA. This CDR3 spans 15 amino acids. For this clone: Its specificity is not known.

TCRdb keeps only in-frame clones here, not all; method: immunoSEQ multiplex PCR. Seen here are roughly 87,000 clones, around 91% observed once, and the top ten hold roughly 5%. The TCR originated in an adult who received the AZD1222 COVID-19 vaccine. The chain recombines TRBV7-3 with TRBJ2-1; 13 bases fit TRBD2. This specimen consisted of peripheral blood, obtained 28 days after the second AZD1222 dose. CDR3 protein: CASSLTSGGPYEQFF. In nucleotides, the CDR3 is TGTGCCAGCAGCTTGACTAGCGGGGGGCCCTATGAGCAGTTCTTC. Using reference TRBV7-3 and TRBJ2-1 for the parts outside the CDR3, the full variable domain is GAGVSQTPSNKVTEKGKYVELRCDPISGHTALYWYRQSLGQGPEFLIYFQGTGAADDSGLPNDRFFAVRPEGSVSTLKIQRTERGDSAVYLCASSLTSGGPYEQFFGPGTRLTVL.